This TCR beta chain was retrieved from a study of T cells in Graves' hyperthyroidism and ophthalmopathy. Amplification of TCR beta CDR3 regions used RNA as the template. During a first-round RT-PCR of the TCR CDR3, the HTBI primer set was used. TCRdb reprocessed the multiplex PCR reads with MiXCR, giving one entry per CDR3 protein. The sample has 300,000 to 400,000 distinct CDR3 sequences, 13% seen once. This clonotype was seen many times. J gave up 5 bases and V 4 bases, and 5 bases lay outside the gene matches. Germline lookup yields CDR1 LGHDT and CDR2 YNNKEL (reference sequence). The CDR3 is 13 residues long.

The sequence derives from a woman aged 18 to 35 with Graves' hyperthyroidism. Sequenced sample: blood. The J gene is TRBJ2-7, the V gene TRBV3-1; 7 bases are a match to TRBD1. The CDR3 coding sequence is TGTGCCAGCAGCCGGGAAGACAGGGACGAGCAGTACTTC. It is translated as CASSREDRDEQYF.